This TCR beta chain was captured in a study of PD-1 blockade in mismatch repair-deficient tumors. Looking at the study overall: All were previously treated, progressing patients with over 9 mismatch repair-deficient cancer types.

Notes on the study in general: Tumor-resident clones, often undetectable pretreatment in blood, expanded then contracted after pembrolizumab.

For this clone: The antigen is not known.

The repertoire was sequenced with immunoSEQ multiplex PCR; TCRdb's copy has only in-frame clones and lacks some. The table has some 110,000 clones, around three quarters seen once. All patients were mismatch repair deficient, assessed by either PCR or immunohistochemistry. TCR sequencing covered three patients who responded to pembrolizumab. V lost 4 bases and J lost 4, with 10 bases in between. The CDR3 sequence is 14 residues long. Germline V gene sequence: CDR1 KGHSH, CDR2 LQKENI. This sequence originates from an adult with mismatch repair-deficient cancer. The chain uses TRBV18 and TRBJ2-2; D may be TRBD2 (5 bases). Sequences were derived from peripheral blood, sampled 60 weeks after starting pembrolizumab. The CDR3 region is CASSLAGVTGELFF. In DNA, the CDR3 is TGTGCCAGCTCACTTGCCGGGGTCACCGGGGAGCTGTTTTTT.